The 15 T cell receptor beta chains listed next were all sequenced from one sample in a study of naive and memory T cell subsets. No cognate antigen is known for these TCRs. Two oligonucleotides, mixed equimolar, formed the beta constant-region primer covering TRBC1 and TRBC2. Ligated cDNA was amplified by four rounds of PCR with nested alpha and beta constant-region primers and SP2. TCRdb re-called the UMI-ligation and nested PCR reads with MiXCR, one entry per CDR3 protein. The table has over 110,000 distinct CDR3 sequences, approximately 20% seen once. Whole-study results and caveats: Naive repertoires, especially CD8, held a few larger clonotypes, possibly memory cells re-expressing CD45RA.

Sequencing was performed on naive CD8+ T cells from blood. These receptors were obtained from a human donor in good health.

This chain connects TRBV4-1 to TRBJ2-7; D gene uncertain. The CDR3 loop spans 14 amino acids. V lost 6 bases, J lost 0 bases, and 12 bases lay in between. In germline, CDR1 is MGHRA, CDR2 YSYEKL. The CDR3 region has the DNA TGCGCCAGCAGTATCCGGTTAAACTCCTACGAGCAGTACTTC. Amino acid sequence: CASSIRLNSYEQYF.

V gene TRBV10-3 combines with J gene TRBJ2-7, with 7 bases that match TRBD1. There are 16 residues in the CDR3. Unmatched junction bases numbered 12, after V lost 2 bases and J lost 5 bases. Per the germline V gene, CDR1 is ENHRY and CDR2 is SYGVKD. CDR3 nucleotide sequence: TGTGCCATCAGTGAGCCTGGACAGGCTGAGGGTGACGAGCAGTACTTC. It codes for CAISEPGQAEGDEQYF.

This clonotype was detected ten times or more. The rearrangement joins TRBV28 to TRBJ1-5, with 7 bases fitting TRBD1. CDR3 length: 15 residues. The V and J ends lost 6 bases and 6 bases, in that order; junction bases with no gene match: 11. CDR1 is MDHEN and CDR2 is SYDVKM in the germline V gene. The CDR3 DNA reads TGTGCCAGCAGACTAAGTTTGACAGGGCCTCAGCCCCAGCATTTT. As protein: CASRLSLTGPQPQHF.

V is TRBV27 and J is TRBJ1-2, with D unclear. Germline V gene data show CDR1 as MNHEY and CDR2 as SMNVEV (reference sequence). CDR3 size: 14 residues. The germline V and J ends were trimmed by 5 bases and 2 bases, with 12 bases remaining between them. The CDR3 loop is CASSDLRPNYGYTF. CDR3 DNA: TGTGCCAGCAGTGATTTGAGACCCAACTATGGCTACACCTTC.

The chain has TRBV5-1 and TRBJ2-3; unclear D gene. The CDR3 runs 15 residues. Looked up from germline, CDR1 is SGHRS and CDR2 is YFSETQ. The V gene lost 2 bases and the J gene lost 1 base, with 11 bases spanning the gap. CDR3 protein: CASSFPSQGTDTQYF. As DNA, the CDR3 is TGCGCCAGCAGCTTCCCGAGCCAAGGCACAGATACGCAGTATTTT.

This clonotype occurred a few times. The chain couples TRBV28 to TRBJ2-7; 9 bases line up with TRBD2. The V segment lost 3 bases and the J segment 2 bases; nucleotides outside the gene matches: 14. Germline V gives CDR1 MDHEN, CDR2 SYDVKM. The CDR3 is 18 amino acids. This CDR3 reads CASSFIAGVGFGPYEQYF. In nucleotides, the CDR3 is TGTGCCAGCAGTTTTATAGCGGGAGTTGGATTCGGCCCCTACGAGCAGTACTTC.

This clonotype came up a few times. The J gene is TRBJ1-1, the V gene TRBV12-3 or TRBV12-4; 7 nucleotides line up with TRBD1. There are 14 residues in the CDR3. Trimming took 6 bases from V and 0 from J; bases not matched to a gene: 4. In nucleotides, the CDR3 is TGTGCCAGCAGCCTGGGACAGTTGAACACTGAAGCTTTCTTT. Translation gives CASSLGQLNTEAFF.

The CDR3 loop is CASSVGNSGYEQYF. In DNA, the CDR3 is TGTGCCAGCAGCGTAGGAAACTCCGGCTACGAGCAGTACTTC. The chain links TRBV9 to TRBJ2-7; D call uncertain. The CDR3 is made up of 14 amino acids. The V end lost 0 bases, the J end lost 3 bases, and 10 bases lay between the germline ends. In germline, CDR1 is SGDLS, CDR2 YYNGEE.

V gene TRBV27 combines with J gene TRBJ2-1; D not certain. CDR3 length: 15 residues. Trimming pared 7 bases from V and 8 bases from J, leaving 21 bases between. Germline V gene sequence: CDR1 MNHEY, CDR2 SMNVEV (reference sequence). CDR3 nucleotides: TGTGCCAGCAATCAGTTTATGGGCAGGTCGTATGAGCAGTTCTTC. Translated: CASNQFMGRSYEQFF.

This clonotype was counted only a few times. The chain joins TRBV29-1 to TRBJ2-6; D may be TRBD1 (6 bases). This CDR3 comprises 15 residues. Trimming took 5 bases from V and 1 from J, leaving 12 bases between them. Germline lookup yields CDR1 SQVTM and CDR2 ANQGSEA. The DNA of the CDR3 is TGCAGCGTTCTGGGGGACATTTCTGGGGCCAACGTCCTGACTTTC. Its protein is CSVLGDISGANVLTF.

The chain is built from TRBV5-1 and TRBJ1-1; TRBD1 aligns across 9 bases. This CDR3 region has 14 residues. The ends lost 4 bases at V and 4 bases at J; junction bases unmatched: 5. The germline gives CDR1 SGHRS, CDR2 YFSETQ. CDR3 sequence: CASSDGQGFTEAFF. DNA for the CDR3: TGCGCCAGCAGCGATGGACAGGGGTTCACTGAAGCTTTCTTT.

The chain has TRBV15 and TRBJ2-3; 7 bases agree with TRBD1. Trimming at V came to 0 bases and at J to 5 bases, leaving 2 bases not matched to a gene. The germline V gene encodes CDR1 LNHNV and CDR2 YYDKDF (reference sequence). The CDR3 extends over 14 amino acids. The chain's CDR3 is CATSRENRGDTQYF. CDR3 DNA sequence: TGTGCCACCAGCAGAGAGAACAGGGGAGATACGCAGTATTTT.

This clonotype was detected ten times or more. This chain joins TRBV4-1 and TRBJ2-7, with 9 bases identical to TRBD1. CDR1 MGHRA and CDR2 YSYEKL come from the germline V gene. Trimming at V came to 3 bases and at J to 3 bases, leaving 6 bases not matched to a gene. The CDR3 extends over 15 amino acids. Here the CDR3 DNA reads TGCGCCAGCAGCCAGGAACGGGACAGGGTCTACGAGCAGTACTTC. Translating it yields CASSQERDRVYEQYF.

The sample holds a few counts of this clonotype. V gene TRBV28 combines with J gene TRBJ2-1; unclear D gene. Trimming removed 3 bases at V and 6 bases at J, with 15 bases between. The CDR3 spans 15 residues. CDR1 and CDR2 from the germline V gene are MDHEN and SYDVKM. In nucleotides, the CDR3 is TGTGCCAGCAGTTTCTCCCGATTCCAAGGCAATGAGCAGTTCTTC. It is translated as CASSFSRFQGNEQFF.

V gene TRBV11-2 combines with J gene TRBJ2-7; D may be TRBD1 (5 bases). The CDR3 sequence is 16 residues long. Per the germline V gene, CDR1 is SGHAT and CDR2 is FQNNGV. V lost 0 bases and J 2 bases, leaving 14 bases between the germline ends. The CDR3 DNA sequence: TGTGCCAGCAGCTTAGATGACCCGACAGCCCCCTACGAGCAGTACTTC. Translating it yields CASSLDDPTAPYEQYF. Supplemented by reference TRBV11-2 and TRBJ2-7, the full variable domain reads EAGVAQSPRYKIIEKRQSVAFWCNPISGHATLYWYQQILGQGPKLLIQFQNNGVVDDSQLPKDRFSAERLKGVDSTLKIQPAKLEDSAVYLCASSLDDPTAPYEQYFGPGTRLTVT.